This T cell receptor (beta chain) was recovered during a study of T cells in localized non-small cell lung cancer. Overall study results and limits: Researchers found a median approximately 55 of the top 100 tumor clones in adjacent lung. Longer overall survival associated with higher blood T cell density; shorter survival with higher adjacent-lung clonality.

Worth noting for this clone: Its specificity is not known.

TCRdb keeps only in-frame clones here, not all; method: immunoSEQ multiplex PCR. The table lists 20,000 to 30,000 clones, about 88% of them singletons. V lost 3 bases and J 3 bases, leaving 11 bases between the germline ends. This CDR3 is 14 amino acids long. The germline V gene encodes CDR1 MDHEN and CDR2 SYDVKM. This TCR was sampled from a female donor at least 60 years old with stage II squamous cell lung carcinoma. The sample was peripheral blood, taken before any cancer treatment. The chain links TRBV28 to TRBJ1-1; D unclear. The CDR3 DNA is TGTGCCAGCAGTTTCCCTCGCAGAGACACTGAAGCTTTCTTT. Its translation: CASSFPRRDTEAFF.